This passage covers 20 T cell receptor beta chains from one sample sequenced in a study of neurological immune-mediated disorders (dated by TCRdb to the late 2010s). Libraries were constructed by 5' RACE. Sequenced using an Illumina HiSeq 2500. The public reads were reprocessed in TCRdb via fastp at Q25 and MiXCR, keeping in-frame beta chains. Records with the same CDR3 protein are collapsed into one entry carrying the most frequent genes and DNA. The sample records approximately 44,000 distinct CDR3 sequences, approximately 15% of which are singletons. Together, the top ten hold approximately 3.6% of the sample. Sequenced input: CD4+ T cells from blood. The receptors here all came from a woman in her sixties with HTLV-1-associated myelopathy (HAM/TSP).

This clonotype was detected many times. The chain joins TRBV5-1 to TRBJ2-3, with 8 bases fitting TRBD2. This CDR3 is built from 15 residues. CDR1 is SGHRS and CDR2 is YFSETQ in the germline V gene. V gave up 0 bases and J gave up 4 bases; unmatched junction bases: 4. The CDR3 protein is CASSLAAGGPDTQYF. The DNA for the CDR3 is TGCGCCAGCAGCTTGGCGGCGGGGGGCCCAGATACGCAGTATTTT.

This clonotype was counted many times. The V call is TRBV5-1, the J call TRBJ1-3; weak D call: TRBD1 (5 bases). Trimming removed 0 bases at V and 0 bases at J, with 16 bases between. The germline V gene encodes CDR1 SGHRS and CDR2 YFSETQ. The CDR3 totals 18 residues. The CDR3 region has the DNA TGCGCCAGCAGCTTGGAGGGGCATGCCCCAATCTCTGGAAACACCATATATTTT. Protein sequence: CASSLEGHAPISGNTIYF.

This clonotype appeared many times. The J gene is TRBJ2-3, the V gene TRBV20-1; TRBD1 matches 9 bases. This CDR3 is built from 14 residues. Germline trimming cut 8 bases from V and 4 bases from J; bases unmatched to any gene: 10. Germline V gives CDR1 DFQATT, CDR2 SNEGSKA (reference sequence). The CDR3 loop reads CSSQDRGWSDTQYF. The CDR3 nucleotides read TGCAGTTCCCAGGACAGGGGTTGGTCAGATACGCAGTATTTT.

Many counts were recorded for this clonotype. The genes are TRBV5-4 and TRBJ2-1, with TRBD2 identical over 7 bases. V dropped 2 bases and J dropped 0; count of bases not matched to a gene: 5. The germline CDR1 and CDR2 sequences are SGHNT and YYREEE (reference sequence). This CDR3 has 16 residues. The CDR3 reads CASSLPGGPSYNEQFF. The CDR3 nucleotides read TGTGCCAGCAGCTTACCGGGGGGTCCCTCCTACAATGAGCAGTTCTTC.

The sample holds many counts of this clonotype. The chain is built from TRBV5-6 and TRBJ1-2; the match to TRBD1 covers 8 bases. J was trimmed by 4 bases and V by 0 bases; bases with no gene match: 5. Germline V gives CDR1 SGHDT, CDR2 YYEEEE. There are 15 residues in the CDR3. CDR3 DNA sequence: TGTGCCAGCAGCTTGGGACAGGGGACAGTCTATGGCTACACCTTC. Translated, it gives CASSLGQGTVYGYTF.

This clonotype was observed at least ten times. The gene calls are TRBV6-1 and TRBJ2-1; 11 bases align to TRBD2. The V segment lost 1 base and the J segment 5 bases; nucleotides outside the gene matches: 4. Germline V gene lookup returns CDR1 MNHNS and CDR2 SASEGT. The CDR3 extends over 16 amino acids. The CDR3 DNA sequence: TGTGCCAGCAGTGAAGTAGCGGGGGGGGGGAACAATGAGCAGTTCTTC. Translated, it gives CASSEVAGGGNNEQFF.

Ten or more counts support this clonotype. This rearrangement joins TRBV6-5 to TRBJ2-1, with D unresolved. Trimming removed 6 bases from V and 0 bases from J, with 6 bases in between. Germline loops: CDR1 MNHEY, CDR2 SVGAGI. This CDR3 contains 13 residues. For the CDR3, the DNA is TGTGCCAGCAGGCCAAACTCCTACAATGAGCAGTTCTTC. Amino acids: CASRPNSYNEQFF.

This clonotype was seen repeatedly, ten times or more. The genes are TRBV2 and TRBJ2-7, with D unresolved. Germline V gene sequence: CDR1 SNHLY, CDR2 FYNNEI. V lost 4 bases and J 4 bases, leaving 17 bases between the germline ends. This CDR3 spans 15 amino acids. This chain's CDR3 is CASSGRGTTSYEQYF. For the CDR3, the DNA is TGTGCCAGCAGTGGCCGTGGCACCACCTCTTACGAGCAGTACTTC.

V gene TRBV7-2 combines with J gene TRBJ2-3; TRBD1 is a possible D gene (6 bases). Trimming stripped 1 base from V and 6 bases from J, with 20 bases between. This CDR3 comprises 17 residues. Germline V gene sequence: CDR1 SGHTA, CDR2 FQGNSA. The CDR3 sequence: CASSLGLAGAHLDTQYF. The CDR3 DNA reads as TGTGCCAGCAGCTTAGGGCTGGCAGGGGCCCATTTGGATACGCAGTATTTT.

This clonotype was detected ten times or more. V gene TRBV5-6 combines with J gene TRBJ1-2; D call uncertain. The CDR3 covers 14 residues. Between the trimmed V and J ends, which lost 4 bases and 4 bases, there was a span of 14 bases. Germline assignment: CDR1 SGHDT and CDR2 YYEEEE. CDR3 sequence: CASSPNIGGYGYTF. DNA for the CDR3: TGTGCCAGCAGCCCAAACATAGGAGGCTATGGCTACACCTTC.

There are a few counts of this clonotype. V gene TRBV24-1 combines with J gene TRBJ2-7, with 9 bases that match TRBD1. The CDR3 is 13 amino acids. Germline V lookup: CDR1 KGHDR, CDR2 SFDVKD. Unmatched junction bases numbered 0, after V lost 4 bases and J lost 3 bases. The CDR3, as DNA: TGTGCCACCAGTGAGACAGGGGGCTACGAGCAGTACTTC. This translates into CATSETGGYEQYF.

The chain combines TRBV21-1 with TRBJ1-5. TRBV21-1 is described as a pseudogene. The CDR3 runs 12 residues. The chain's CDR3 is CAWEELRQPQHF. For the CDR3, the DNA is TGTGCTTGGGAGGAGTTGAGACAGCCCCAGCATTTT.

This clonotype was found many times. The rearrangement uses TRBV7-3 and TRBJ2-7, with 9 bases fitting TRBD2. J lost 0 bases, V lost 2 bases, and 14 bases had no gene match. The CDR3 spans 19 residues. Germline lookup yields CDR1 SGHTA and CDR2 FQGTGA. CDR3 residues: CASSLEPTGPSGNSYEQYF. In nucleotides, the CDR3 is TGTGCCAGCAGCTTAGAACCTACCGGGCCTAGCGGGAACTCCTACGAGCAGTACTTC.

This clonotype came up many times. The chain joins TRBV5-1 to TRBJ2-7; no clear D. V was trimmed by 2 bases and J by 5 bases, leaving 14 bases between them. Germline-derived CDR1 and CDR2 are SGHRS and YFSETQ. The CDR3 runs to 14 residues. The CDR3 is CASSFTVLLDEQYF. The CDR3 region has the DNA TGCGCCAGCAGCTTTACAGTTTTGTTGGACGAGCAGTACTTC.

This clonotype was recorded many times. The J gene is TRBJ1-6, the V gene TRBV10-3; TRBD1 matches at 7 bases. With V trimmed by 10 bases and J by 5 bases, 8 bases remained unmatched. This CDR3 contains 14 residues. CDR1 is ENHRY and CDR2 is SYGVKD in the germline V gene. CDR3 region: CASTGDRDNSPLHF. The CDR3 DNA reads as TGTGCCAGCACCGGGGACAGAGATAATTCACCCCTCCACTTT.

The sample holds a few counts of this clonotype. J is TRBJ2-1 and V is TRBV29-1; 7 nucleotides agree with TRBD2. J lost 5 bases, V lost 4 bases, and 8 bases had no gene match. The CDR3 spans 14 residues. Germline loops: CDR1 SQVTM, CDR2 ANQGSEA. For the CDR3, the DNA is TGCAGCGTTGTCGGGCTAGCGGTTAACAATGAGCAGTTCTTC. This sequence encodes CSVVGLAVNNEQFF.

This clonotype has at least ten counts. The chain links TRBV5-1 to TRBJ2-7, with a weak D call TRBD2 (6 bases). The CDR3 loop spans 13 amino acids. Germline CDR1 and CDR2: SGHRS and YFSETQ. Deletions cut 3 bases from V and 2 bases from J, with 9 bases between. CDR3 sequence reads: CASSYPGAYEQYF. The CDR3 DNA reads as TGCGCCAGCAGCTACCCGGGGGCCTACGAGCAGTACTTC. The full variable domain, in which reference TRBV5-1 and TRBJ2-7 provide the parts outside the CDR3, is KAGVTQTPRYLIKTRGQQVTLSCSPISGHRSVSWYQQTPGQGLQFLFEYFSETQRNKGNFPGRFSGRQFSNSRSEMNVSTLELGDSALYLCASSYPGAYEQYFGPGTRLTVT.

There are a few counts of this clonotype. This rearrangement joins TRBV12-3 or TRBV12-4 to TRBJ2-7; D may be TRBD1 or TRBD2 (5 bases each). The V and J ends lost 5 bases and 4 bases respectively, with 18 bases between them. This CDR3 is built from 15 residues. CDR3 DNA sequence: TGTGCCAGCAGTCCGGATCCCGGGACGGAATACGAGCAGTACTTC. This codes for CASSPDPGTEYEQYF.

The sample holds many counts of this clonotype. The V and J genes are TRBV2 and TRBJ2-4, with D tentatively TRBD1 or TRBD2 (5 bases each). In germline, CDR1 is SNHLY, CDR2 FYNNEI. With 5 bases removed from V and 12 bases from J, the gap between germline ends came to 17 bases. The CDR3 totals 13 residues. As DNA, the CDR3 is TGTGCCAGCAGTACCGGGACCAGCGCTACTCAGTACTTC. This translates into CASSTGTSATQYF.

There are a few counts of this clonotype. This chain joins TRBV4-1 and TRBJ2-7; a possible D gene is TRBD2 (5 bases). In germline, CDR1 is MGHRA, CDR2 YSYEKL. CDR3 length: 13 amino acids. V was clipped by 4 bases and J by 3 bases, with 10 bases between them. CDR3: CASSRGPDYEQYF. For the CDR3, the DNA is TGCGCCAGCAGCCGCGGGCCGGACTACGAGCAGTACTTC.